This is a list of T cell receptor beta chains from one sample in a study of CD8+ T cells in alopecia areata. The table came from immunoSEQ multiplex PCR; TCRdb's copy has only in-frame clones and leaves some out. The sample holds about 150,000 clones, around 47% seen once. The specimen sequenced was CD4+ T cells sorted from blood. The receptor source for this set is a human donor with alopecia areata. The CDR3 runs from the conserved cysteine through the conserved F or W. The order of the fields is J gene, V gene, clone size, D gene, CDR3 protein, CDR3 DNA. A D gene is named only where the DNA matches it firmly. A row's size may be missing; if present it is once, few, many or a size class.

j_gene: TRBJ2-7
v_gene: TRBV9
abundance: .
d_gene: TRBD2
CDR3aa: CASSQDSGLAGVGEQYF
CDR3nt: TGTGCCAGCAGCCAAGACTCCGGACTAGCGGGAGTCGGGGAGCAGTACTTC

j_gene: TRBJ2-3
v_gene: TRBV11-2
abundance: .
d_gene: TRBD1
CDR3aa: CASSPGQGFRTDTQYF
CDR3nt: TGTGCCAGCAGCCCGGGACAGGGATTCCGCACAGATACGCAGTATTTT

j_gene: TRBJ2-7
v_gene: TRBV28
abundance: few
d_gene: TRBD2
CDR3aa: CASNPPGGESYEQYF
CDR3nt: TGTGCCAGCAATCCTCCGGGAGGAGAGTCCTACGAGCAGTACTTC

j_gene: TRBJ2-3
v_gene: TRBV4-1
abundance: few
d_gene: TRBD2
CDR3aa: CASSQDLTSGSITDTQYF
CDR3nt: TGCGCCAGCAGCCAAGATCTAACTAGCGGTTCAATTACAGATACGCAGTATTTT

j_gene: TRBJ1-2
v_gene: TRBV30
abundance: .
d_gene: .
CDR3aa: CAWTPRRHQGGYTF
CDR3nt: TGTGCCTGGACCCCGAGGAGGCATCAGGGTGGCTACACCTTC

j_gene: TRBJ2-5
v_gene: TRBV2
abundance: .
d_gene: .
CDR3aa: CASSEETQYF
CDR3nt: TGTGCCAGCAGTGAAGAGACCCAGTACTTC

j_gene: TRBJ2-7
v_gene: TRBV29-1
abundance: few
d_gene: .
CDR3aa: CSVVGAEQYF
CDR3nt: TGCAGCGTTGTCGGGGCAGAGCAGTACTTC

j_gene: TRBJ2-2
v_gene: TRBV4-2
abundance: .
d_gene: TRBD2
CDR3aa: CASSQENAVAGGTTGELFF
CDR3nt: TGTGCCAGCAGCCAAGAGAATGCGGTAGCGGGAGGCACAACCGGGGAGCTGTTTTTT

j_gene: TRBJ1-3
v_gene: TRBV30
abundance: few
d_gene: TRBD1
CDR3aa: CAWSVGGTAGNTIYF
CDR3nt: TGTGCCTGGAGTGTAGGGGGCACCGCTGGAAACACCATATATTTT

j_gene: TRBJ1-1
v_gene: TRBV30
abundance: .
d_gene: .
CDR3aa: CAWGRENTEAFF
CDR3nt: TGTGCCTGGGGGAGAGAGAACACTGAAGCTTTCTTT

j_gene: TRBJ1-3
v_gene: TRBV29-1
abundance: .
d_gene: .
CDR3aa: CSVEGNSGNTIYF
CDR3nt: TGCAGCGTTGAAGGGAACTCTGGAAACACCATATATTTT

j_gene: TRBJ1-1
v_gene: TRBV5-1
abundance: .
d_gene: .
CDR3aa: CASSLTGNTEAFF
CDR3nt: TGCGCCAGCAGTTTAACAGGGAACACTGAAGCTTTCTTT

j_gene: TRBJ1-1
v_gene: TRBV4-1
abundance: .
d_gene: .
CDR3aa: CASSQVTQGPEAFF
CDR3nt: TGCGCCAGCAGCCAAGTCACACAGGGCCCTGAAGCTTTCTTT

j_gene: TRBJ2-2
v_gene: TRBV28
abundance: .
d_gene: .
CDR3aa: CASSLGAANTGELFF
CDR3nt: TGTGCCAGCAGTTTGGGAGCGGCAAACACCGGGGAGCTGTTTTTT

j_gene: TRBJ1-2
v_gene: TRBV23-1
abundance: few
d_gene: .
CDR3aa: CASSHTINYGYTF
CDR3nt: TGCGCCAGCAGTCACACGATCAACTATGGCTACACCTTC

j_gene: TRBJ1-5
v_gene: TRBV29-1
abundance: few
d_gene: TRBD1
CDR3aa: CSVTGTGTNQPQHF
CDR3nt: TGCAGCGTGACCGGGACAGGGACCAATCAGCCCCAGCATTTT

j_gene: TRBJ2-5
v_gene: TRBV4-1
abundance: .
d_gene: TRBD2
CDR3aa: CASSQVLAGVWETQYF
CDR3nt: TGCGCCAGCAGCCAAGTACTAGCGGGAGTCTGGGAGACCCAGTACTTC

j_gene: TRBJ2-7
v_gene: TRBV29-1
abundance: few
d_gene: .
CDR3aa: CSVAPESYEQYF
CDR3nt: TGCAGCGTTGCGCCAGAATCCTACGAGCAGTACTTC

j_gene: TRBJ2-7
v_gene: TRBV25-1
abundance: .
d_gene: .
CDR3aa: CASDGLYEQYF
CDR3nt: TGTGCCAGCGACGGGCTTTACGAGCAGTACTTC

j_gene: TRBJ2-3
v_gene: TRBV27
abundance: .
d_gene: .
CDR3aa: CASRETAFTDTQYF
CDR3nt: TGTGCCAGCAGGGAGACAGCGTTCACAGATACGCAGTATTTT

j_gene: TRBJ1-2
v_gene: TRBV5-1
abundance: .
d_gene: .
CDR3aa: CASSPYREGDGYTF
CDR3nt: TGCGCCAGCAGCCCATACAGGGAAGGGGATGGCTACACCTTC

j_gene: TRBJ2-1
v_gene: TRBV18
abundance: .
d_gene: .
CDR3aa: CASSPQAGSYNEQFF
CDR3nt: TGTGCCAGCTCACCACAGGCAGGTAGCTACAATGAGCAGTTCTTC

j_gene: TRBJ1-5
v_gene: TRBV29-1
abundance: .
d_gene: TRBD1
CDR3aa: CSVGQGAAGDQPQHF
CDR3nt: TGCAGCGTGGGACAGGGGGCGGCCGGGGATCAGCCCCAGCATTTT

j_gene: TRBJ2-7
v_gene: TRBV5-1
abundance: .
d_gene: .
CDR3aa: CASSLATPTGEQYF
CDR3nt: TGCGCCAGCAGCTTGGCGACTCCCACTGGCGAGCAGTACTTC

j_gene: TRBJ2-6
v_gene: TRBV19
abundance: few
d_gene: .
CDR3aa: CASSTNRAGANVLTF
CDR3nt: TGTGCCAGTAGTACAAACAGGGCTGGGGCCAACGTCCTGACTTTC

j_gene: TRBJ2-1
v_gene: TRBV29-1
abundance: few
d_gene: .
CDR3aa: CSVFLQVRLYNEQFF
CDR3nt: TGCAGCGTTTTTCTACAAGTCCGACTATACAATGAGCAGTTCTTC

j_gene: TRBJ2-5
v_gene: TRBV5-1
abundance: few
d_gene: .
CDR3aa: CASRVQPSEETQYF
CDR3nt: TGCGCCAGCAGGGTACAACCTTCCGAAGAGACCCAGTACTTC

j_gene: TRBJ2-5
v_gene: TRBV29-1
abundance: .
d_gene: .
CDR3aa: CSVPRGETQYF
CDR3nt: TGCAGCGTGCCCCGCGGGGAGACCCAGTACTTC

j_gene: TRBJ2-5
v_gene: TRBV6-1
abundance: .
d_gene: TRBD1
CDR3aa: CASSPGQGPPETQYF
CDR3nt: TGTGCCAGCAGCCCCGGACAGGGTCCTCCAGAGACCCAGTACTTC

j_gene: TRBJ2-5
v_gene: TRBV27
abundance: .
d_gene: TRBD1
CDR3aa: CASSSRDRGRETQYF
CDR3nt: TGTGCCAGCAGTTCACGAGACAGGGGGAGAGAGACCCAGTACTTC

j_gene: TRBJ2-1
v_gene: TRBV28
abundance: few
d_gene: TRBD2
CDR3aa: CASFGREGNEQFF
CDR3nt: TGTGCCAGCTTCGGGCGGGAGGGCAATGAGCAGTTCTTC

j_gene: TRBJ2-6
v_gene: TRBV11-2
abundance: few
d_gene: .
CDR3aa: CASSSRTAGANVLTF
CDR3nt: TGTGCCAGCAGCTCGAGGACAGCCGGGGCCAACGTCCTGACTTTC

j_gene: TRBJ1-1
v_gene: TRBV29-1
abundance: few
d_gene: .
CDR3aa: CSVVSGLETEAFF
CDR3nt: TGCAGCGTTGTAAGCGGTTTGGAGACTGAAGCTTTCTTT

j_gene: TRBJ2-1
v_gene: TRBV20-1
abundance: .
d_gene: TRBD2
CDR3aa: CSGGSGNEQFF
CDR3nt: TGCAGCGGGGGGAGTGGGAATGAGCAGTTCTTC

j_gene: TRBJ2-3
v_gene: TRBV7-2
abundance: few
d_gene: .
CDR3aa: CASSFGDSTDTQYF
CDR3nt: TGTGCCAGCAGCTTTGGGGACAGCACAGATACGCAGTATTTT

j_gene: TRBJ2-5
v_gene: TRBV29-1
abundance: few
d_gene: TRBD2
CDR3aa: CSAGTRGETQYF
CDR3nt: TGCAGCGCGGGGACTAGAGGGGAGACCCAGTACTTC

j_gene: TRBJ2-7
v_gene: TRBV25-1
abundance: .
d_gene: .
CDR3aa: CASSETYEQYF
CDR3nt: TGTGCCAGCAGTGAGACCTACGAGCAGTACTTC

j_gene: TRBJ2-5
v_gene: TRBV5-1
abundance: .
d_gene: TRBD2
CDR3aa: CASSLGLAELIGETQYF
CDR3nt: TGCGCCAGCAGCTTGGGGCTAGCGGAACTAATAGGAGAGACCCAGTACTTC

j_gene: TRBJ1-2
v_gene: TRBV29-1
abundance: few
d_gene: .
CDR3aa: CSVVPRLMDGYTF
CDR3nt: TGCAGCGTCGTGCCAAGGTTAATGGATGGCTACACCTTC

j_gene: TRBJ2-2
v_gene: TRBV27
abundance: .
d_gene: TRBD1
CDR3aa: CASSPWTGGRTGELFF
CDR3nt: TGTGCCAGCAGTCCATGGACAGGGGGAAGAACCGGGGAGCTGTTTTTT

j_gene: TRBJ1-1
v_gene: TRBV30
abundance: .
d_gene: .
CDR3aa: CACWGTEAFF
CDR3nt: TGTGCCTGCTGGGGCACTGAAGCTTTCTTT

j_gene: TRBJ1-2
v_gene: TRBV28
abundance: once
d_gene: .
CDR3aa: CASFAGDGYTF
CDR3nt: TGTGCCAGCTTCGCAGGGGATGGCTACACCTTC